The 18 T cell receptor beta chains in this list originate from one sample, sequenced in a study of T cells in localized non-small cell lung cancer. The assay was immunoSEQ multiplex PCR, and TCRdb's table has in-frame clones only and misses some. This repertoire shows over 30,000 clones, around 90% found once; its top ten account for over 15%. The sample in question was peripheral blood mononuclear cells, obtained before any cancer treatment. The source of these receptors is a man aged 35-75 years with stage III lung adenocarcinoma.

This chain connects TRBV6-5 to TRBJ1-1; tentatively, D is TRBD1 (5 bases). The germline CDR1 and CDR2 sequences are MNHEY and SVGAGI. The CDR3 spans 15 residues. Deletions cut 2 bases from V and 4 bases from J, with 14 bases between. DNA for the CDR3: TGTGCCAGCAGTTACCGCGGGACCGGAGGCACTGAAGCTTTCTTT. Translated: CASSYRGTGGTEAFF.

This rearrangement joins TRBV10-3 to TRBJ1-1; 9 nucleotides align to TRBD1. V was pared by 7 bases and J by 1 base, with 4 bases of the junction left unmatched. Germline CDR1 reads ENHRY; CDR2 reads SYGVKD. The CDR3 length is 14 residues. CDR3 protein: CAINPGQGNTEAFF. The CDR3 DNA reads TGTGCCATCAACCCGGGACAGGGGAACACTGAAGCTTTCTTT.

The chain is built from TRBV2 and TRBJ2-1, with TRBD1 as a possible D gene (6 bases). V shed 6 bases and J shed 11 bases, with 20 bases lying between them. CDR1 and CDR2 (germline): SNHLY, FYNNEI. There are 14 residues in the CDR3. Here the CDR3 DNA reads TGTGCCAGCAGGTCATCCACAGGGTCACTTAAGCAGTTCTTC. This encodes CASRSSTGSLKQFF.

The rearrangement uses TRBV5-5 and TRBJ2-7; a weak D match, TRBD2 (5 bases). Between the trimmed V and J ends, which lost 3 bases and 0 bases, there was a span of 10 bases. The CDR3 has 14 residues. The germline gives CDR1 SGHKS, CDR2 YYEKEE (reference sequence). The CDR3, as DNA: TGTGCCAGCAGCTCTGTGGGGAGCTCCTACGAGCAGTACTTC. Its translation is CASSSVGSSYEQYF. Filled out from reference TRBV5-5 and TRBJ2-7, the complete variable domain reads DAGVTQSPTHLIKTRGQQVTLRCSPISGHKSVSWYQQVLGQGPQFIFQYYEKEERGRGNFPDRFSARQFPNYSSELNVNALLLGDSALYLCASSSVGSSYEQYFGPGTRLTVT.

The CDR3 is CASRRPGGTGELFF. The CDR3 nucleotides read TGCGCCAGTAGACGACCCGGTGGCACCGGGGAGCTGTTTTTT. The chain uses TRBV5-1 and TRBJ2-2; D is uncertain. Trimming left V 8 bases short and J 4 bases short, with 15 bases between. The CDR3 is 14 amino acids. Looked up from germline, CDR1 is SGHRS and CDR2 is YFSETQ.

The chain is built from TRBV28 and TRBJ1-2; 7 nucleotides match TRBD1. The CDR3 runs to 17 residues. Germline loops: CDR1 MDHEN, CDR2 SYDVKM. With V trimmed by 3 bases and J by 0 bases, 10 bases remained unmatched. The DNA of the CDR3 is TGTGCCAGCAGTTTTTCGGCAGGGGGGTACACTAACTATGGCTACACCTTC. This encodes CASSFSAGGYTNYGYTF.

The count of this clone is one. The chain uses TRBV5-5 and TRBJ1-2; D gene uncertain. This CDR3 comprises 14 residues. V dropped 1 base and J dropped 4 bases, with 11 bases sitting between them. CDR1 SGHKS and CDR2 YYEKEE come from the germline V gene (reference sequence). The CDR3: CASSLPEDLYGYTF. The DNA for the CDR3 is TGTGCCAGCAGCTTGCCGGAGGACCTCTATGGCTACACCTTC.

CDR3 residues: CASSQQGAMVNEQFF. The CDR3 nucleotides read TGCGCCAGCAGCCAACAGGGGGCAATGGTCAATGAGCAGTTCTTC. V usage is TRBV4-3 and J usage is TRBJ2-1; 8 bases line up with TRBD1. Germline V gene sequence: CDR1 LGHNA, CDR2 YSLEER. CDR3 size: 15 residues. V lost 2 bases and J lost 6; bases outside the gene matches: 6.

Regarding this clone: The junction differs from germline at one of its ends, possibly a read error. The V call is TRBV7-7, the J call TRBJ1-3, with D unclear. From germline, CDR1 is SSHAT and CDR2 FNYEAQ (reference sequence). The CDR3 has 14 residues. The CDR3 DNA sequence: TGTGCCAGCAGCTTGAACAGTCTTGGAGACACCATATATTTT. It translates to CASSLNSLGDTIYF.

This CDR3 is CASSQDGVGTGGSGNTIYF. CDR3 bases: TGCGCCAGCAGCCAAGATGGAGTTGGGACAGGGGGCTCTGGAAACACCATATATTTT. The chain employs TRBV4-1 and TRBJ1-3; 11 bases align to TRBD1. Germline V gene lookup returns CDR1 MGHRA and CDR2 YSYEKL. CDR3 size: 19 residues. The ends lost 0 bases at V and 0 bases at J; junction bases unmatched: 7.

This sequence joins TRBV11-2 and TRBJ1-4; D remains ambiguous. Trimming removed 4 bases at V and 7 bases at J, with 13 bases between. CDR3 length: 14 amino acids. Looked up from germline, CDR1 is SGHAT and CDR2 is FQNNGV. In nucleotides, the CDR3 is TGTGCCAGCAGCTCAAGGGCCCTATTTGAAAAACTGTTTTTT. Its protein is CASSSRALFEKLFF.

This CDR3 reads CASSPSGRVSTDTQYF. In DNA form, the CDR3 reads TGTGCCAGCAGTCCTAGCGGGCGAGTAAGCACAGATACGCAGTATTTT. The gene calls are TRBV28 and TRBJ2-3; 8 bases are a match to TRBD2. This CDR3 spans 16 amino acids. The trim removed 5 bases at V and 0 bases at J, leaving 7 bases unmatched. Germline assignment: CDR1 MDHEN and CDR2 SYDVKM.

J is TRBJ1-1 and V is TRBV7-9; D uncertain. V was trimmed by 1 base and J by 6 bases, leaving 15 bases between them. The length of the CDR3 is 15 residues. Per the germline V gene, CDR1 is SEHNR and CDR2 is FQNEAQ (reference sequence). The CDR3 DNA follows: TGTGCCAGCAGCTTAGTAAGGACCTCTGGTTCTGAAGCTTTCTTT. This gives the protein CASSLVRTSGSEAFF.

This clone appeared once. The rearrangement uses TRBV7-3 and TRBJ2-5, with 12 bases that match TRBD2. The CDR3 totals 18 residues. V trimming: 5 bases; J trimming: 1 base; junction bases outside the gene matches: 11. CDR1 and CDR2 from the germline V gene are SGHTA and FQGTGA. The CDR3 DNA is TGTGCCAGCAGCCGGGGGACTAGCGGGTCCACCCCCCAAGAGACCCAGTACTTC. It is translated as CASSRGTSGSTPQETQYF.

The genes are TRBV5-1 and TRBJ2-5, with 9 bases fitting TRBD2. CDR3 length: 15 amino acids. Germline CDR1 reads SGHRS; CDR2 reads YFSETQ. J was trimmed by 3 bases and V by 5 bases; bases with no gene match: 8. CDR3 region: CASRKAPSGEETQYF. CDR3 nucleotides: TGCGCCAGCAGAAAAGCTCCTAGCGGGGAAGAGACCCAGTACTTC.

The CDR3 DNA sequence: TGTGCCAGCAGCGTAGGTTTGGTTGCTACCCTCACAGATACGCAGTATTTT. Translated, it gives CASSVGLVATLTDTQYF. The genes are TRBV9 and TRBJ2-3, with D unresolved. The CDR3 is 17 residues long. Per the germline V gene, CDR1 is SGDLS and CDR2 is YYNGEE. The germline V and J ends were trimmed by 0 bases and 2 bases, with 16 bases remaining between them.

The chain couples TRBV5-1 to TRBJ2-2, with TRBD1 identical over 9 bases. The CDR3 has 15 residues. J was trimmed by 5 bases and V by 4 bases; bases with no gene match: 6. Per the germline V gene, CDR1 is SGHRS and CDR2 is YFSETQ. CDR3 amino acids: CASSPGTGSTGELFF. CDR3 DNA: TGCGCCAGCAGCCCCGGGACAGGGTCAACCGGGGAGCTGTTTTTT.

This clone was seen a handful of times. V usage is TRBV5-5 and J usage is TRBJ2-1, with 13 positions matching TRBD2. V lost 5 bases, J lost 0 bases, and 11 bases stayed unmatched. The length of the CDR3 is 19 residues. Germline values: CDR1 SGHKS, CDR2 YYEKEE (reference sequence). The CDR3 sequence is CASSPDGLAGASSYNEQFF. CDR3 coding DNA: TGTGCCAGCAGTCCCGATGGACTAGCGGGGGCCAGCTCCTACAATGAGCAGTTCTTC.